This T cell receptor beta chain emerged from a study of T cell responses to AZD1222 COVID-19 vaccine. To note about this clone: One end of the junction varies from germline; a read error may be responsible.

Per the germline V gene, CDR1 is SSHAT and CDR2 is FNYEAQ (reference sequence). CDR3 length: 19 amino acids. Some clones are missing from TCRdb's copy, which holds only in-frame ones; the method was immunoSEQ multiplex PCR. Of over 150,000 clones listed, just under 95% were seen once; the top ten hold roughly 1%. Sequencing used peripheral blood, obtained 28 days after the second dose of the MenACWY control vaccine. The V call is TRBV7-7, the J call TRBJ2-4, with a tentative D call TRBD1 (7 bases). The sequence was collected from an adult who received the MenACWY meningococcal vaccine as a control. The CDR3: CASTPGRGRQGLAKNIQYF. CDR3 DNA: TGTGCTAGCACCCCGGGGCGGGGCCGACAGGGACTAGCCAAAAACATTCAGTACTTC.